This T cell receptor beta chain was retrieved from a study of cytomegalovirus exposure and HLA in healthy donors. J gave up 5 bases and V 0 bases, and 0 bases lay outside the gene matches. The CDR3 is 14 amino acids. From germline, CDR1 is SGHRS and CDR2 YFSETQ. A word on this clone: Antigen: not known.

PCR amplification relied on 60 Vbeta primers (plus 13 Jbeta primers). Profiled with immunoSEQ multiplex PCR; TCRdb holds only in-frame clones, not every one. The repertoire holds fewer than 90,000 clones, with 70% as singletons. Study outcomes and limitations: A missense variant in DCLRE1C was later tied to TCR beta V- and J-gene trimming.

V is TRBV5-1 and J is TRBJ2-1; 9 bases align to TRBD2. Sequenced: PBMCs. The receptor comes from a woman aged 50 to 60 in good health and CMV-seropositive. The CDR3 loop is CASSLASGDNEQFF. CDR3 bases: TGCGCCAGCAGCTTGGCTAGCGGGGACAATGAGCAGTTCTTC.